In its sample, the clone carrying this TCR beta chain was seen a few times. One end of the junction varies from germline; a read error may be responsible. Each sample gave at least 6.5 million isolated PBMCs. The sample originates from a study of blood T cells in healthy people across ages. The CDR3 runs to 14 residues. Germline assignment: CDR1 GTSNPN and CDR2 SVGIG (reference sequence). Next came a second PCR, run for about 7 to 12 cycles, which used a sample-barcoded 5' primer along with a J-beta primer mix. A single record per CDR3 protein comes from TCRdb applying MiXCR to the 5' RACE reads. The sample consists of some 1.5 million distinct CDR3 sequences, about 30% of them appearing once.

The receptor was derived from a woman aged 25 to 45 in good health. The sequenced material came from blood. The rearrangement links TRBV30 to TRBJ2-1, with 8 nucleotides matching TRBD2. CDR3 DNA: TGTGTCTGGACTGCGGGGGGCCTTTACAATGAGCAGTTCTTC. Protein product: CVWTAGGLYNEQFF. The full variable domain, with the rest looked up from reference TRBV30 and TRBJ2-1, is SQTIHQWPATLVQPVGSPLSLECTVEGTSNPNLYWYRQAAGRGLQLLFYSVGIGQISSEVPQNLSASRPQDRQFILSSKKLLLSDSGFYLCVWTAGGLYNEQFFGPGTRLTVL.